This record covers a single T cell receptor beta chain. In its sample, this clonotype was seen many times. The target of this receptor is not known. Per-base qualities were not stored, and no clone one base away is much larger. Moderately to severely active disease, a Clinical Activity Score of at least 3, a NOSPECS grade of at least 4, and a duration under 3 months were present in ophthalmopathy patients. Patients with uncontrolled infections, other autoimmune diseases, pregnancy or lactation were excluded. Diagnoses were based on clinical symptoms, serum thyroxine and TRAb, thyroid ultrasound and orbital computed tomography. Ficoll-Paque density gradient centrifugation was used to isolate PBMCs from about 10 ml of fresh peripheral blood. Total RNA was extracted using Trizol reagent, and RNA quality was assessed on an Agilent 2100 Bioanalyzer. This entry comes from a study of T cells in Graves' hyperthyroidism and ophthalmopathy (dated by TCRdb to between 2018 and 2021). For context, the study as a whole: Peripheral blood was sampled at the time of initial diagnosis, prior to any treatment. To identify TCR V-J signatures that set the groups apart, the researchers used a discovery cohort of about a hundred patients, made up of 40 to 45 with Graves' ophthalmopathy and 57 with stable Graves' hyperthyroidism. An independent validation cohort of around 19 hyperthyroidism patients and 15 or so patients who later progressed to ophthalmopathy tested prospective prediction of ophthalmopathy. For training and testing, the roughly 97 patients in the discovery cohort were randomly divided in a 7:3 ratio. Thyroid tissue and blood T-cell repertoires from six Graves' hyperthyroidism patients were also compared in the study. After blood sampling, hyperthyroidism patients were treated with methimazole at a starting dose of 30 mg daily, and ophthalmopathy patients were treated with high-dose intravenous methylprednisolone. TCR Vbeta CDR3 sequencing of 120 to 150 peripheral blood samples (43 ophthalmopathy, some 75 hyperthyroidism and about 17 progressor patients) is reported in the paper.

The paper's findings and limits, for the study overall: Ophthalmopathy was separated from stable hyperthyroidism by a 13 V-J signature model, with approximately 89% sensitivity and approximately 81% specificity obtained in cross-validation and 80%/75% obtained in testing. During validation, the model predicted progression to ophthalmopathy a median of roughly 7.1 months ahead of onset, with approximately 71% sensitivity and roughly 72% specificity. Sample size was not statistically predetermined, and blinding of investigators to group allocation was not performed. Blood samples also contained most of the expanded thyroid clonotypes (frequency above 0.001), which suggests that blood repertoires may reflect thyroid immune responses.

The TCR beta CDR3 regions were amplified from RNA transcripts. The TCR CDR3 was subjected to a first round of RT-PCR using the HTBI primer set and the Qiagen OneStep RT-PCR kit. Libraries were constructed in a second round of multiplex PCR, after which size selection and purification were carried out. Sequencing of the libraries was done on an Illumina HiSeq2000 using paired-end 100 bp reads. Per the original workflow: SOAPnuke was used to process the raw data, removing reads that contained adapters or uncalled bases, had a mean Phred below 15, or lacked an exact match to the constant primer or identifier. High-quality paired reads were merged with COPE v1.2.5, and unique nucleotide sequences were defined as clonotypes. MiTCR v1.1 was used to align the clonotypes against IMGT TRBV, TRBD and TRBJ reference segments. Analysis was restricted to V-J combinations with a frequency above 0.0001, which covered approximately 99% of repertoires. A TCS score was defined as the ratio between F50 (clonal expansion) and ExV (chaos), using BLOSUM62-based TCRdist between CDR3 peptides within each V-J. Welch's t-statistics and random forest reduced 514 V-J features to 13, which were used in a naive Bayes classifier (R e1071). TCRdb cleaned the public reads at Q25 with fastp, built clones with MiXCR and kept in-frame beta chains. Each entry is one CDR3 protein sequence, shown with its most common DNA and genes. TCRdb, rather than the study authors, made the V and J calls. In all, the sample holds about 400,000 distinct CDR3 sequences, and roughly 15% of those were seen once. The ten largest account for approximately 19% of the sample.

Sequencing was carried out using blood. The receptor comes from a woman in her sixties or seventies with Graves' ophthalmopathy.

The CDR3 region has the sequence CSARGELAGGNTDTQYF. The sequence in DNA is TGCAGTGCTAGAGGGGAACTAGCGGGAGGAAACACAGATACGCAGTATTTT. The chain links TRBV20-1 with TRBJ2-3; 12 central nucleotides agree with TRBD2. V loses 1 base at its end and J loses 2 bases; junction bases beyond the gene matches: 7. The CDR3 sequence holds 17 residues, the cysteine and phenylalanine included. Of all the DNA, just the CDR3 is kept, 51 bases in frame from base 1. The germline V gene (reference sequence) gives CDR1 as DFQATT and CDR2 as SNEGSKA.